The 28 T cell receptor beta chains given below trace back to one sample, sequenced in a study of Tregs in tolerant kidney transplant recipients. Method: immunoSEQ multiplex PCR; TCRdb's copy keeps in-frame clones and lacks some. Counted here are just under 65,000 clones, approximately 98% occurring once; the ten biggest clones make up around 0.34%. The sample here was Tregs from blood, taken before the transplant. These receptors were collected from a human donor who received a combined kidney and bone marrow transplant.

The gene calls are TRBV6-1 and TRBJ2-5, with D hard to call. The CDR3 is made up of 13 amino acids. V was cut by 5 bases and J by 5 bases, with 12 bases left in between. In germline, CDR1 is MNHNS, CDR2 SASEGT. DNA for the CDR3: TGTGCCAGCAGTTGGCAGCCCGGGGAGACCCAGTACTTC. Protein sequence: CASSWQPGETQYF.

The V call is TRBV14, the J call TRBJ2-7; tentative D call: TRBD1 (5 bases). With 6 bases removed from V and 5 bases from J, the gap between germline ends came to 11 bases. Germline V CDR1 and CDR2: SGHDN, FVKESK. This CDR3 contains 12 residues. CDR3 loop: CASSPGIHEQYF. CDR3 in DNA: TGTGCCAGCAGTCCAGGGATTCACGAGCAGTACTTC.

This sequence joins TRBV30 and TRBJ1-4; D unresolved. This CDR3 region has 13 residues. The V gene lost 0 bases and the J gene lost 10 bases, with 12 bases spanning the gap. The V gene's germline CDR1 is GTSNPN and CDR2 SVGIG (reference sequence). DNA for the CDR3: TGTGCCTGGAGTGTTTCGTCGTCCGGAAAACTGTTTTTT. It translates to CAWSVSSSGKLFF. Together with reference TRBV30 and TRBJ1-4, the CDR3 gives the full variable domain: SQTIHQWPATLVQPVGSPLSLECTVEGTSNPNLYWYRQAAGRGLQLLFYSVGIGQISSEVPQNLSASRPQDRQFILSSKKLLLSDSGFYLCAWSVSSSGKLFFGSGTQLSVL.

The count of this clone is one. The V gene is TRBV2, the J gene TRBJ1-2; D gene unclear. Germline V gives CDR1 SNHLY, CDR2 FYNNEI. The ends were cut back, 4 bases at V and 2 bases at J, with 20 bases in the middle. CDR3 size: 17 residues. Here the CDR3 reads CASSGSSTIPRNYGYTF. DNA for the CDR3: TGTGCCAGCAGTGGGTCCTCTACTATCCCGAGAAACTATGGCTACACCTTC.

This clone was detected once. This chain connects TRBV4-2 to TRBJ2-1, with 8 bases matching TRBD1. Germline CDR1 is LGHNA and CDR2 is YNFKEQ. The CDR3 is made up of 16 amino acids. Losses at the gene ends were 4 bases for V and 9 bases for J; bases not matched to a gene: 14. The CDR3 sequence is CASSPAGTGSVSEQFF. The CDR3 bases are TGTGCCAGCAGCCCAGCCGGGACAGGATCTGTTAGTGAGCAGTTCTTC.

V usage is TRBV4-3 and J usage is TRBJ1-2; the D gene is possibly TRBD1 (6 bases). V lost 1 base and J lost 4, with 13 bases in between. CDR3 length equals 15 residues. The V gene's germline CDR1 is LGHNA and CDR2 YSLEER. CDR3 sequence reads: CASSQATGRGYGYTF. CDR3 nucleotide sequence: TGCGCCAGCAGCCAAGCTACAGGGAGGGGCTATGGCTACACCTTC.

The CDR3 spells CAWSVREGKLFF. The CDR3 DNA is TGTGCCTGGAGTGTCAGGGAGGGAAAACTGTTTTTT. The chain recombines TRBV30 with TRBJ1-4, with a weak D call TRBD1 (5 bases). Trimming took off 0 bases at V and 10 bases at J, with 9 bases between the two ends. Germline lookup yields CDR1 GTSNPN and CDR2 SVGIG (reference sequence). The CDR3 consists of 12 residues. Complete variable domain (other parts from reference TRBV30 and TRBJ1-4): SQTIHQWPATLVQPVGSPLSLECTVEGTSNPNLYWYRQAAGRGLQLLFYSVGIGQISSEVPQNLSASRPQDRQFILSSKKLLLSDSGFYLCAWSVREGKLFFGSGTQLSVL.

The J gene is TRBJ1-5, the V gene TRBV5-1; D remains unclear. V was clipped by 4 bases and J by 3 bases, with 8 bases between them. The CDR3 runs to 13 residues. CDR1 is SGHRS and CDR2 is YFSETQ in the germline V gene. The CDR3 sequence is CASSPLPNQPQHF. The CDR3 nucleotides read TGCGCCAGCAGCCCCCTCCCCAATCAGCCCCAGCATTTT.

The chain is built from TRBV5-1 and TRBJ1-1; a weak D match, TRBD1 (6 bases). V lost 3 bases and J lost 3, with 24 bases in between. CDR3 length: 18 amino acids. CDR1 SGHRS and CDR2 YFSETQ come from the germline V gene. CDR3: CASSSLPGPQGGDTEAFF. CDR3 DNA: TGCGCCAGCAGCTCGTTGCCGGGCCCCCAAGGGGGGGACACTGAAGCTTTCTTT.

The J gene is TRBJ2-1, the V gene TRBV5-1; tentatively, D is TRBD2 (6 bases). This CDR3 has 13 residues. Germline V gene lookup returns CDR1 SGHRS and CDR2 YFSETQ. Trimming shortened V by 4 bases and J by 4 bases, and 9 bases separated the two germline ends. The CDR3 is CASSPTSYNEQFF. For the CDR3, the DNA is TGCGCCAGCAGCCCGACTAGTTACAATGAGCAGTTCTTC.

The chain links TRBV11-1 to TRBJ2-7; 7 bases fit TRBD2. Germline assignment: CDR1 SGHAT and CDR2 FQDESV (reference sequence). The trim removed 5 bases at V and 5 bases at J, leaving 12 bases unmatched. The CDR3 totals 15 residues. CDR3 protein: CASSPLGGIPHEQYF. The CDR3, as DNA: TGTGCCAGCAGCCCGTTGGGGGGGATACCCCACGAGCAGTACTTC.

The chain uses TRBV10-3 and TRBJ2-7; D possibly corresponds to TRBD2 (5 bases). V lost 6 bases to trimming and J lost 2 bases, with 11 bases between them. This CDR3 contains 13 residues. Germline V CDR1 and CDR2: ENHRY, SYGVKD. CDR3 sequence (DNA): TGTGCCATCAGGGGAGCGGATACCTACGAGCAGTACTTC. It specifies CAIRGADTYEQYF.

The chain carries TRBV11-3 and TRBJ2-2; 8 positions agree with TRBD2. Germline loops: CDR1 SGHNT, CDR2 YENEEA. CDR3 length: 15 amino acids. The ends lost 5 bases at V and 5 bases at J; junction bases unmatched: 7. CDR3 nucleotides: TGTGCCAGCAGCCCCTCGGGACTAGGGACCGGGGAGCTGTTTTTT. This encodes CASSPSGLGTGELFF.

The chain carries TRBV6-1 and TRBJ1-2; 7 positions match TRBD1. V trimming: 6 bases; J trimming: 1 base; junction bases outside the gene matches: 2. CDR1 is MNHNS, CDR2 SASEGT, per germline. This CDR3 contains 13 residues. The CDR3 region is CASRGDSNYGYTF. CDR3 in DNA: TGTGCCAGCAGGGGGGACAGTAACTATGGCTACACCTTC.

This clone was seen a single time. This chain joins TRBV13 and TRBJ2-3; 7 bases agree with TRBD2. After removal of 3 bases from V and 5 bases from J, the junction contained 5 bases not matched to a gene. The CDR3 is 14 residues long. Germline V CDR1 and CDR2: PRHDT, FYEKMQ (reference sequence). CDR3 bases: TGTGCCAGCAGCTTTTGGGGGAGGGGAGATACGCAGTATTTT. It specifies CASSFWGRGDTQYF.

The genes are TRBV9 and TRBJ1-6; 8 nucleotides match TRBD1. Germline V CDR1 and CDR2: SGDLS, YYNGEE. The V and J ends lost 3 bases and 14 bases, in that order; junction bases with no gene match: 13. The CDR3 extends over 15 amino acids. CDR3 nucleotides: TGTGCCAGCAGCGCCCCGACAGGGGATAGTCCGGCCCTCCACTTT. Amino acids: CASSAPTGDSPALHF.

V and J are TRBV9 and TRBJ2-5; TRBD1 aligns across 7 bases. Germline V lookup: CDR1 SGDLS, CDR2 YYNGEE. Trimming at V came to 5 bases and at J to 4 bases, leaving 5 bases not matched to a gene. The CDR3 runs 13 residues. The CDR3 DNA reads as TGTGCCAGCAGTGAGACAGGGAGAGAGACCCAGTACTTC. Translated: CASSETGRETQYF.

V is TRBV13 and J is TRBJ2-5, with TRBD1 identical over 10 bases. From germline, CDR1 is PRHDT and CDR2 FYEKMQ (reference sequence). V lost 5 bases, J lost 5 bases, and 5 bases stayed unmatched. This CDR3 comprises 14 residues. The CDR3 protein is CASSLTGGDETQYF. The CDR3 DNA is TGTGCCAGCAGCCTGACAGGGGGCGATGAGACCCAGTACTTC.

The chain has TRBV5-1 and TRBJ1-1, with TRBD1 as a possible D gene (6 bases). Germline V gene lookup returns CDR1 SGHRS and CDR2 YFSETQ. CDR3 length: 17 amino acids. V lost 0 bases to trimming and J lost 1 base, with 16 bases between them. The CDR3 DNA reads TGCGCCAGCAGCTTGGTACAGGGAATAGGCCGGAACACTGAAGCTTTCTTT. Translation gives CASSLVQGIGRNTEAFF.

The table lists this clone with a count of one. The chain uses TRBV27 and TRBJ2-1; 15 bases line up with TRBD2. CDR3 length: 17 residues. After removal of 8 bases from V and 4 bases from J, the junction contained 9 bases not matched to a gene. In germline, CDR1 is MNHEY, CDR2 SMNVEV (reference sequence). Here the CDR3 reads CASLGLAGGSPYNEQFF. CDR3 nucleotide sequence: TGTGCCAGCCTCGGACTAGCGGGAGGGTCCCCTTACAATGAGCAGTTCTTC.

This chain's CDR3 is CASSINPDRGYSYEQYF. The CDR3 DNA reads TGTGCCAGTAGTATTAATCCCGACAGGGGGTATTCCTACGAGCAGTACTTC. The chain carries TRBV19 and TRBJ2-7, with TRBD1 matching over 9 bases. V shed 3 bases and J 1 base; nucleotides not matched to a gene: 10. Germline CDR1 and CDR2: LNHDA and SQIVND (reference sequence). This CDR3 is built from 17 residues.

J is TRBJ1-4 and V is TRBV5-1; 8 nucleotides line up with TRBD1. The CDR3 extends over 15 amino acids. In germline, CDR1 is SGHRS, CDR2 YFSETQ. With 4 bases clipped from V and 9 bases from J, the junction kept 11 bases outside the gene matches. This chain's CDR3 is CASSGGDRLRKKLFF. DNA of the CDR3: TGCGCCAGCAGCGGGGGGGACAGGCTGAGGAAAAAACTGTTTTTT.

The V and J genes are TRBV25-1 and TRBJ2-7; maybe TRBD1 (6 bases). Trimming cost V 7 bases and J 0 bases, with 13 bases left between them. There are 14 residues in the CDR3. Germline CDR1 MGHDK, CDR2 SYGVNS. CDR3 amino acids: CASTRRDNSYEQYF. Here the CDR3 DNA reads TGTGCCAGCACCAGAAGGGACAACTCCTACGAGCAGTACTTC.

V gene TRBV2 combines with J gene TRBJ2-7; 8 bases are shared with TRBD1. V lost 7 bases to trimming and J lost 1 base; unmatched junction nucleotides: 15. The CDR3 has 17 amino acids. The germline CDR1 and CDR2 sequences are SNHLY and FYNNEI. This CDR3 reads CASNFPVRTGTSYEQYF. In nucleotides, the CDR3 is TGTGCCAGCAACTTCCCGGTGCGGACAGGGACTTCCTACGAGCAGTACTTC.

The genes are TRBV5-4 and TRBJ2-1; 13 bases agree with TRBD2. CDR1 SGHNT and CDR2 YYREEE come from the germline V gene (reference sequence). This CDR3 comprises 16 residues. V lost 4 bases and J lost 4; bases outside the gene matches: 5. CDR3 residues: CASSRGLAGAYNEQFF. DNA of the CDR3: TGTGCCAGCAGCCGCGGACTAGCGGGGGCGTACAATGAGCAGTTCTTC.

This clone was observed once. V and J are TRBV27 and TRBJ2-6, with TRBD1 as a possible D gene (6 bases). Per germline, CDR1 MNHEY and CDR2 SMNVEV (reference sequence). V was cut by 5 bases and J by 4 bases, with 12 bases left in between. The CDR3 runs 15 residues. CDR3 nucleotide sequence: TGTGCCAGCAGTGCACAGGGCCCCGGGGCCAACGTCCTGACTTTC. This codes for CASSAQGPGANVLTF.

CDR3 DNA: TGTGCCTGGAATCCAGGGCCCTCTGGAAACACCATATATTTT. Amino acids: CAWNPGPSGNTIYF. The rearrangement uses TRBV30 and TRBJ1-3; D is perhaps TRBD1 (5 bases). CDR1 is GTSNPN and CDR2 is SVGIG in the germline V gene (reference sequence). The CDR3 is 14 residues long. V was trimmed by 4 bases and J by 0 bases, leaving 10 bases between them.

The rearrangement joins TRBV10-3 to TRBJ2-5; 12 bases match TRBD2. This CDR3 has 15 residues. Germline lookup yields CDR1 ENHRY and CDR2 SYGVKD. The V segment lost 6 bases and the J segment 1 base; nucleotides outside the gene matches: 3. The CDR3 sequence is CAISTSGGPQETQYF. The CDR3 bases are TGTGCCATCAGCACTAGCGGGGGGCCCCAAGAGACCCAGTACTTC.